This TCR beta chain emerged from a study of T cell responses to AZD1222 COVID-19 vaccine. Study-wide results and caveats: Rises in breadth and depth of Spike-specific TCRs came after two AZD1222 doses. It was only after the peak T cell response that any repertoires were sampled. There were mostly white British donors and more females than males, and clonal diversity was possibly underestimated.

Produced via immunoSEQ multiplex PCR; TCRdb's table is partial and in-frame only. The sample has 170,000 or so clones, just over 90% seen once. This clone was seen only a few times. Its antigen remains unidentified. This TCR derives from an adult in good health. Sequenced material: peripheral blood, taken on day 0 of AZD1222 vaccination.

CDR3 DNA sequence: TGTGCCAGCAGCCAAGCGTCGGGGCAGAACACTGAAGCTTTCTTT. This codes for CASSQASGQNTEAFF. V and J are TRBV4-2 and TRBJ1-1, with a possible D match to TRBD1 (5 bases). Deletions cut 1 base from V and 1 base from J, with 10 bases between. The CDR3 is made up of 15 amino acids. Per germline, CDR1 LGHNA and CDR2 YNFKEQ.